This T cell receptor beta chain was profiled in a study of T cell repertoires in aging, cancer and after chemotherapy. About the study: Paired samples before and after chemotherapy came from glioblastoma patients receiving temozolomide-based therapy.

CDR3 length: 14 amino acids. Between the trimmed V and J ends, which lost 5 bases and 0 bases, there was a span of 7 bases. Germline CDR1 is SGHTA and CDR2 is FQGNSA. Overall study findings and caveats: In cancer patients, declining TCR diversity with age involved lost richness and lost evenness.

A mixed TRB-A/B primer pool amplified rearranged TRB by multiplex touch-down PCR. TCRdb itself ran the multiplex PCR reads through MiXCR, one entry per CDR3 protein. The table records under 2,500 distinct CDR3 sequences, around 36% of them present only once. Peripheral blood genomic DNA, not sorted cells or RNA, was the template. This clonotype was seen only a few times. Its antigen is not identified. The sequence came from a human donor with a solid tumor. Sequenced input: blood. The rearrangement links TRBV7-2 to TRBJ2-2, with D possibly matching TRBD2 (5 bases). CDR3 protein: CASSPGTNTGELFF. The CDR3 bases are TGTGCCAGCAGCCCCGGGACGAACACCGGGGAGCTGTTTTTT.